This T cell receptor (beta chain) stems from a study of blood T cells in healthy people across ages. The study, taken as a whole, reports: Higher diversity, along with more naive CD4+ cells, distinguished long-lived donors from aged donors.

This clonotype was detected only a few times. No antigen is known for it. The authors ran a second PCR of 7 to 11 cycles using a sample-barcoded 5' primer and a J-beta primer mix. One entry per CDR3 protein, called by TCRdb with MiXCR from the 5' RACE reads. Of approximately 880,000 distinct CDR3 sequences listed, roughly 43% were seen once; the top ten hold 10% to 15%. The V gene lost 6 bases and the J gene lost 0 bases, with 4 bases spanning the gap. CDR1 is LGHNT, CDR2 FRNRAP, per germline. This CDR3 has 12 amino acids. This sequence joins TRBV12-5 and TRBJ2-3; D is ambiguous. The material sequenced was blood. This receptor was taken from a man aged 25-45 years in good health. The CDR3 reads CASGDSTDTQYF. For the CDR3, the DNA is TGTGCTAGTGGGGACAGCACAGATACGCAGTATTTT.